The rows below give T cell receptor beta chains drawn from one sample of a study of response to subunit inactivated influenza vaccine. TCRdb ran MiXCR on the RT-PCR reads and lists one entry per CDR3 protein. Here the sample spans more than 450,000 distinct CDR3 sequences, 12% being singletons. The material was PBMCs from blood, obtained on the day of vaccination. These receptors were obtained from a man aged 45-65 years who received an inactivated influenza vaccine. CDR3s include the opening cysteine and the closing phenylalanine or tryptophan.

TRBV5-1,CASSPGRTSEQYF
TRBV7-2,CASSPDVYSNQPQHF
TRBV12-3/TRBV12-4,CASSLYRSTDTQYF
TRBV7-2,CASSFYRGEDTQYF
TRBV5-1,CASRPGQYNEQFF
TRBV10-3,CAIRDRDGETQYF
TRBV5-1,CASSLAPESNYGYTF
TRBV6-1,CASRNGGQGSYEQYF
TRBV27,CATKGVAAGTQYF
TRBV20-1,CSGQPSGRGYEQYF
TRBV5-1,CASRPGLPTGELFF
TRBV4-1,CASSRLSGEKLFF
TRBV10-3,CAILAEKSTDTQYF
TRBV7-7,CASSLASGDTQYF
TRBV19,CASSRAIREPYNEQFF
TRBV11-2,CASSLSLAGGTSTDTQYF
TRBV10-2,CASITGANTGELFF
TRBV29-1,CSVEDRRQTYPTSTDTQYF
TRBV4-2,CASSPRQGANKNTGELFF
TRBV29-1,CSVGDRSSYEQYF
TRBV9,CASSVRGDPTRNTIYF
TRBV12-3/TRBV12-4,CASSFLMLQNNEQFF
TRBV15,CATSSRQGTYEQYF
TRBV12-3/TRBV12-4,CASSYRGGPYNEQFF
TRBV9,CASSTGQGNSYEQYF
TRBV9,CASSATAGVLEQYF
TRBV11-2,CASSLRDAIAGGSYNEQFF
TRBV2,CASSLLRVEQYF
TRBV12-3/TRBV12-4,CASSLGYRGNGYTF
TRBV20-1,CSARGQGFYNEQFF
TRBV5-1,CASSSTGGTDTQYF
TRBV20-1,CSARGEWVETQYF
TRBV6-6,CASSYSNVGELFF
TRBV5-1,CASSLQGAPAGELFF
TRBV7-6,CASSLTPGTGNTIYF
TRBV20-1,CSAKESSGNYNEQFF
TRBV28,CASSLSPLTSGGAWETQYF
TRBV24-1,CATSVSDIQETQYF
TRBV6-5,CASSYTGLSSGNTIYF
TRBV7-8,CASSSGQQNNEQFF
TRBV5-5,CASSVTVLMNTEAFF
TRBV5-1,CASSASAETQYF
TRBV20-1,CSARDPRGTSYEQYF